This T cell receptor beta chain is from a study of identical twins (dated by TCRdb to between 2015 and 2016). Regarding the research as a whole: The study deep-sequenced TCR alpha and beta repertoires from monozygotic twins, unrelated adults of various ages and cord blood to test whether fetal clonotypes persist. Replicate twin experiments were performed at different times using different library preparation protocols to rule out contamination.

Library method: 5' RACE. Sequenced using an Illumina HiSeq 2000. Template switching introduced a universal primer binding site; the final cDNA contained a unique molecular identifier, enabling accurate counting of TCR cDNA molecules. First-strand cDNA for TCR alpha and beta chains was synthesized from specific primers in the conserved constant-segment region. To control for contamination, each cDNA library was double barcoded with a SMART-Mk sample barcode plus Illumina barcodes. TruSeq adapter sequences, together with Illumina sample barcodes, were added in two successive PCR steps. Sequencing of the TCR alpha and beta cDNA libraries was done on the Illumina HiSeq platform using custom primers. Turning to the authors' computational methods: MiGEC was used to process raw reads and extract unique molecular identifiers, and MiXCR was used to find CDR3 positions. For each individual, recombination models were inferred using an EM algorithm with the repgenHMM and IGoR tools. Shared clonotypes were analyzed with the tcR package in R, and sharing was normalized by the product of cloneset sizes. To study raw recombination free of thymic and clonal selection effects, out-of-frame nonproductive sequences were analyzed. TCRdb reprocessing: public reads trimmed at Q25 with fastp, clones called with MiXCR, in-frame beta chains kept. Rows merge per CDR3 protein into single entries with the most common DNA and genes. It is TCRdb's table, rather than the study itself, that gives the V and J calls and clone size. This sample is represented by under 800,000 distinct CDR3 sequences; around 20% of them were singletons. The top ten clonotypes cover roughly 4% of the sample.

The paper as a whole reports these results and caveats: Because the same donors could not be followed over many years, the conclusions relied on cross-sectional statistical analysis. Compared with coincidental sharing between unrelated individuals, an excess of low generation-probability sequences was observed among out-of-frame TCR alpha sequences shared between twins. In beta out-of-frame sequences, excess twin sharing was weaker, because having fewer shared sequences lowered the signal-to-noise ratio. Fewer insertions were carried by abundant cord blood beta clonotypes; a weaker similar trend was observed in young adult naive repertoires, while no such trend was observed in memory repertoires. Invariant T cells such as MAIT and iNKT could partly confound zero-insertion analyses, although diverse VJ usage argued against such confounding for most clonotypes. Recombination models systematically underestimated out-of-frame TCR alpha sharing in monozygotic twins but agreed with sharing between unrelated individuals.

Details on this clonotype: Which antigen it targets is not known. Per-base qualities were not stored, and no clone one base away is much larger.

Only healthy Caucasian donors were included. The twin cohort comprised three pairs of female monozygotic twins, all aged roughly 18 to 30 years. Peripheral blood mononuclear cells were the source from which RNA for the TCR libraries was isolated. Reading the germline V gene gives CDR1 MNHEY and CDR2 SVGAGI. Inclusive of the bounding cysteine and phenylalanine, the CDR3 is 14 residues long. Only the CDR3 DNA is retained, 42 bases long and in frame from the first base. V drops 2 bases and J drops 4 bases, leaving 11 bases in between. The data also belong to a second study, concerning T cells expressing NK-cell markers. In that second paper, the authors write: Three sorted T-cell subsets (CD3+CD56+NKG2C+, CD3+CD56+NKG2C- and CD3+CD56-NKG2C+) from several donors had their TCR beta-chain repertoires profiled. Of the eight sequenced donors, seven were found to be HCMV-seropositive and one was found to be HCMV-seronegative. In several experiments an anti-gammadeltaTCR antibody was added to restrict sorting to alphabetaTCR-expressing T cells. In six donors, the dominant CD3+CD56+NKG2C+ clonotypes were among the top 10 CD8+ clonotypes and accounted for roughly 1.0-7.5% of CD8+ T cells. Those dominant clonotypes were again the most abundant among CD3+CD56-NKG2C+ cells in a few donors, at roughly 25-60.1%. Whether the expanded NKG2C-expressing T cell clones were specific for HCMV antigens remained unclear. The study sequenced eight donors, all healthy volunteers chosen at random: three men and five women. HCMV-specific IgG was detected in serum with a commercial ELISA kit to determine HCMV serostatus. For five or six donors, unsorted PBMC were also used to sequence bulk peripheral blood T-cell repertoires. MIGEC was used to demultiplex reads and group the reads by UMI, and MiTCR was used to assemble and quantify clonotypes. To remove erroneous sequences, TCR cDNA sequences were retained only when supported by two or more reads. The tcR package was used for downstream repertoire analysis, and clonotypes were matched between fractions using CDR3 nucleotide sequence together with V segment. VDJmatch was used to annotate antigen specificity against VDJdb, with one amino acid substitution allowed in CDR3.

The sample was PBMCs. The chain was built from TRBV6-5 and TRBJ1-2, and possibly TRBD1, on 6 matching bases. The TCR sequence derives from a woman under 30 in good health. The nucleotide sequence is TGTGCCAGCAGTTACGGCAGGGGAAGCTATGGCTACACCTTC. This codes for CASSYGRGSYGYTF.